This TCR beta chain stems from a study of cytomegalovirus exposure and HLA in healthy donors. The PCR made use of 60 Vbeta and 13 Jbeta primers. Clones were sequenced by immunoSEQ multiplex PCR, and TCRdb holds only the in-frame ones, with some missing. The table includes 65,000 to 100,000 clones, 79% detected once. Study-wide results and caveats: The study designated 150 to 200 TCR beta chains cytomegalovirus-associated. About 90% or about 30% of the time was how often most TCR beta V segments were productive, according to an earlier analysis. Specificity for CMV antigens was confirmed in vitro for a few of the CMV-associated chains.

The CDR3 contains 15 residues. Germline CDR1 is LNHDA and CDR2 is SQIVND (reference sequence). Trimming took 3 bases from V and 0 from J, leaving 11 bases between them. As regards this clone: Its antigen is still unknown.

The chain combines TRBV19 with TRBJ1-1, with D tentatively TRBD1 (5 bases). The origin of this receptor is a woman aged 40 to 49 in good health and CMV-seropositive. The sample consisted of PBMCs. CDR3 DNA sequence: TGTGCCAGTAGTATCCTGACAGAAATGAACACTGAAGCTTTCTTT. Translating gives CASSILTEMNTEAFF.